This T cell receptor beta chain derives from a study of PD-L1 blockade in urothelial cancer (dated by TCRdb to about 2017). Turning to the overall study: All patients started therapy around 2014 and received atezolizumab 1,200 mg intravenously every 3 weeks. About 90% of the roughly 29 patients were identified as males with urothelial cancer of bladder origin, and a prior smoking history was reported by 18 of 29 patients. Patients had an ECOG performance status of 0 or 1 and had received between 0 and 3 prior chemotherapy regimens. Blood samples were analyzed at 3 weeks after treatment start (second dose) and at 6 weeks after treatment start. Blood samples gave a median of about 140,000 T cells and approximately 80,000 unique TCRs, with a median clonality of about 0.078. The study was an exploratory multi-omic analysis of somatic, immune and clinical correlates of response to PD-L1 blockade with atezolizumab in urothelial cancer. Pretreatment tumor samples, along with matched peripheral blood collected serially before and after atezolizumab treatment, underwent TCR sequencing. Durable clinical benefit was defined as progression-free survival longer than 6 months, and TCR features were also tested against progression-free and overall survival. In the same patients who had TCR sequencing, pretreatment tumors also underwent whole exome sequencing and RNA sequencing. Ten or so patients reached durable clinical benefit, while around 19 patients did not. Approximately 29 patients had pretreatment blood TCR-seq, some 25 had at least one posttreatment blood collection, and some 25 had tumor TCR-seq.

The germline V gene (reference sequence) sets CDR1 to LNHDA and CDR2 to SQIVND. At the junction V is shortened by 1 base and J by 3 bases, with 9 bases in between. There are 14 amino acids in the CDR3, from cysteine to phenylalanine inclusive. The CDR3 DNA has 42 bases and is translated from base 1. In its sample, this clone was seen once. This clone's antigen is unknown. Base qualities are not recorded, but no much larger clone differs from it by a single base. Findings and caveats that apply to the study as a whole: Small sample size (n ≈ 30) and many exploratory analyses mean the results are intended to be hypothesis-generating. At 3 weeks after the start of treatment, tumor-associated TCR clones in peripheral blood had expanded more in patients with durable benefit (n ≈ 22, p = 0.022). Improved progression-free and overall survival was associated with having pretreatment peripheral blood TCR clonality below the median.

In light of the paper, this sample's time point label describes: pretreatment peripheral blood. The cohort comprised fewer than 35 patients with locally advanced or metastatic urothelial carcinoma treated at Memorial Sloan Kettering on a trial protocol. Peripheral blood mononuclear cells were collected pretreatment and during treatment, with between 1 and 8 total time points obtained per patient. The Qiagen DNeasy Blood extraction kit was used to purify genomic DNA from total PBMCs and tumor samples. PBMCs were collected pretreatment and during treatment and were isolated and stored as previously described. Synthetic TCR analog templates were spiked into each PCR to estimate absolute template abundance from read counts. TCRbeta CDR3 regions were amplified from genomic DNA with bias-controlled V and J gene primers using the immunoSEQ assay. Sequencing of rearranged TCRbeta segments was performed at approximately 20X coverage. The published analysis was carried out like this. Clustering was used to correct sequencing errors, and CDR3s were annotated against IMGT to assign V, D and J genes. Only productive TCRbeta rearrangements were used in downstream analyses, excluding out-of-frame or stop-codon sequences. To compute clonality, Shannon entropy was normalized by the log of the number of unique productive sequences and then subtracted from one. Fisher's exact test with Benjamini-Hochberg correction, using a cutoff of adjusted p below 0.01, was how clones that differed between time points or between blood and tumor were identified. TCRdb re-hosts the immuneACCESS table, in-frame sequences only. Its copies lack some clones; in the studies checked, an unresolved V gene accounts for under half of them, and the cause for the rest is not known. That table furnishes V, J and clone size, whereas the DNA furnished D and trimming. The sample table records tens of thousands of clones; over 65% of these occur just once. The ten largest make up roughly an eighth of the sample.

The chain employs TRBV19 and TRBJ1-1, with the identity of the D gene unclear. This specimen was PBMCs, taken around atezolizumab (anti-PD-L1) treatment. The receptor was isolated from a man in his sixties with urothelial cancer. The CDR3 protein sequence reads: CASSIVRTDTEAFF. The DNA sequence is given as TGTGCCAGTAGTATAGTTAGGACTGACACTGAAGCTTTCTTT.